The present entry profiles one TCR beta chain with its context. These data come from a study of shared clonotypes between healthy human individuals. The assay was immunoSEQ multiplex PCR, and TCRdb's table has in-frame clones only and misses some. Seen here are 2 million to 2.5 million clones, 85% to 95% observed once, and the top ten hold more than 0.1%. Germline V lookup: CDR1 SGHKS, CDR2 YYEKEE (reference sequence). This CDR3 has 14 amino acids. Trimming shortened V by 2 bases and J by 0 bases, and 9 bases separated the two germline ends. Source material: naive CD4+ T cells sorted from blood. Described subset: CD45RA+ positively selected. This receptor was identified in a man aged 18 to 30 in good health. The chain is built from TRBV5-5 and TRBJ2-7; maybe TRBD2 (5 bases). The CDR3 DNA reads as TGTGCCAGCAGCTTCTTAACTAGCTCCTACGAGCAGTACTTC. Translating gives CASSFLTSSYEQYF.